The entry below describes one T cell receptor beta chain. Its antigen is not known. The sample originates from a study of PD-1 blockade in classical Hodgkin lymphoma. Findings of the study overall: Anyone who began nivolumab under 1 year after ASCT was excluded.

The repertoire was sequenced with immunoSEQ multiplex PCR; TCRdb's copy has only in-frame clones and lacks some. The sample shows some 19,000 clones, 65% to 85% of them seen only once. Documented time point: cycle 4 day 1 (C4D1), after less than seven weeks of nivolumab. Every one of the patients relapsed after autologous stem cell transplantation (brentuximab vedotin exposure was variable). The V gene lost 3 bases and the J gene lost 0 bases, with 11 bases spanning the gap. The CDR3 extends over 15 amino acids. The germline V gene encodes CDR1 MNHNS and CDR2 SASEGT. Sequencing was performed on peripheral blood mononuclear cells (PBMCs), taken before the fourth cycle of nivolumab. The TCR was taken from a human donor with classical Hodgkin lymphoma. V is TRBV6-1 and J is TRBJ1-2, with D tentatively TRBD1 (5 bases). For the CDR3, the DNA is TGTGCCAGCAGTGATATGACGGGGCCTAACTATGGCTACACCTTC. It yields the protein CASSDMTGPNYGYTF.